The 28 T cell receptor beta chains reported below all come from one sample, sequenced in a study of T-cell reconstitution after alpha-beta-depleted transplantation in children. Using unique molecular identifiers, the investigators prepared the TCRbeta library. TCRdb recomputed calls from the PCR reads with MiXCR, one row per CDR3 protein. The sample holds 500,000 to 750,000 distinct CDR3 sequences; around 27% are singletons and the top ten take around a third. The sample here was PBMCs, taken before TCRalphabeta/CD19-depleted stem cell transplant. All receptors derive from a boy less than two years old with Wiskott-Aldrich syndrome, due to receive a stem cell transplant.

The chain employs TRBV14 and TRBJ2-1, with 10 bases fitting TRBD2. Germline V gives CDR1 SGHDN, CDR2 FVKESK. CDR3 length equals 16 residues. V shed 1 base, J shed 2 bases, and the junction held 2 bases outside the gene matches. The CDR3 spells CASSQVGTSAYNEQFF. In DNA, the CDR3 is TGTGCCAGCAGCCAAGTTGGGACTAGCGCCTACAATGAGCAGTTCTTC.

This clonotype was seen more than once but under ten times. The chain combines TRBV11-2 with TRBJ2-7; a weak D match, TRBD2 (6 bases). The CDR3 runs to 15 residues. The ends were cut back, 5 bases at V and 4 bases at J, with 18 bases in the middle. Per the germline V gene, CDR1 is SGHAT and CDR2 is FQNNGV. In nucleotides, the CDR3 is TGTGCCAGCAGCCGGGCGGGGCTTTCAGTTTACGAGCAGTACTTC. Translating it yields CASSRAGLSVYEQYF.

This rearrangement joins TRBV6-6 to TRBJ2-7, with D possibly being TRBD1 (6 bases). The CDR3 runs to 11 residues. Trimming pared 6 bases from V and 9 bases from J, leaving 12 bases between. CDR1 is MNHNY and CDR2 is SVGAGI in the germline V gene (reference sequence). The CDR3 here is CASSSLGGQYF. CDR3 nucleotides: TGTGCCAGCAGCTCCCTAGGGGGGCAGTACTTC.

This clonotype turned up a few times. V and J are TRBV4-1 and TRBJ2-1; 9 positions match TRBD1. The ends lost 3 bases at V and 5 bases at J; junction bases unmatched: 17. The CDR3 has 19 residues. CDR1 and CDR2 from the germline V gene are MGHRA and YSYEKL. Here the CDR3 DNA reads TGCGCCAGCAGCCACCGCTTTAACAGGGACAGGGCCTTGCACAATGAGCAGTTCTTC. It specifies CASSHRFNRDRALHNEQFF.

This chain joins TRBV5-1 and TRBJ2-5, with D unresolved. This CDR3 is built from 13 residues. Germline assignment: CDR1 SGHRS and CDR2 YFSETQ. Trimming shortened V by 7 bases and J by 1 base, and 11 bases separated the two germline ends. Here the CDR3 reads CASSVRPQETQYF. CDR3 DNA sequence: TGCGCCAGCTCCGTTCGCCCCCAAGAGACCCAGTACTTC. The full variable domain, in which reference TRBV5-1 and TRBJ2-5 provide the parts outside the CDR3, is KAGVTQTPRYLIKTRGQQVTLSCSPISGHRSVSWYQQTPGQGLQFLFEYFSETQRNKGNFPGRFSGRQFSNSRSEMNVSTLELGDSALYLCASSVRPQETQYFGPGTRLLVL.

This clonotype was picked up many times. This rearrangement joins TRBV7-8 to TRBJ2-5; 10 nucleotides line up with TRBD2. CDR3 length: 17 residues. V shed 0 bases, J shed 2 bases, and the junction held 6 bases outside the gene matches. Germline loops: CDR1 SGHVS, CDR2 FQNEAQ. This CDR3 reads CASSLAGAGGRQETQYF. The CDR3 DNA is TGTGCCAGCAGCTTAGCGGGAGCGGGAGGGCGGCAAGAGACCCAGTACTTC.

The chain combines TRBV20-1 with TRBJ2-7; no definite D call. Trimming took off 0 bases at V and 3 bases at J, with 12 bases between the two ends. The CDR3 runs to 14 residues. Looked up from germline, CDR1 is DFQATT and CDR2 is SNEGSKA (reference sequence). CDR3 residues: CSARDPDGDYEQYF. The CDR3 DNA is TGCAGTGCTAGAGACCCGGACGGTGACTACGAGCAGTACTTC.

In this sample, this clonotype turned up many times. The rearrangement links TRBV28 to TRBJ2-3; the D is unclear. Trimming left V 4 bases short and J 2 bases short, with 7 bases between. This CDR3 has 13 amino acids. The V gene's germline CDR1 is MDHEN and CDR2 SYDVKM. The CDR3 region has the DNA TGTGCCAGCAGTTCCCAATACACAGATACGCAGTATTTT. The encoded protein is CASSSQYTDTQYF.

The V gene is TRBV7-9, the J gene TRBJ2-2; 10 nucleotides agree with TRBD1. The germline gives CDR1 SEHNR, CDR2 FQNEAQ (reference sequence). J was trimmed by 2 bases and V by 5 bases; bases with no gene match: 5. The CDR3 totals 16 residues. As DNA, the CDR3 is TGTGCCAGCAGCCCCCGGGACAGGGGCAACACCGGGGAGCTGTTTTTT. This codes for CASSPRDRGNTGELFF.

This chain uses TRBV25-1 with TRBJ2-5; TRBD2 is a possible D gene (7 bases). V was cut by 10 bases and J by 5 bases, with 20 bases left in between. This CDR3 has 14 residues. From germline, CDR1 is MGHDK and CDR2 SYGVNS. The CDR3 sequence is CATRGGGAGETQYF. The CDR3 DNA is TGTGCCACCAGAGGAGGGGGGGCCGGGGAGACCCAGTACTTC.

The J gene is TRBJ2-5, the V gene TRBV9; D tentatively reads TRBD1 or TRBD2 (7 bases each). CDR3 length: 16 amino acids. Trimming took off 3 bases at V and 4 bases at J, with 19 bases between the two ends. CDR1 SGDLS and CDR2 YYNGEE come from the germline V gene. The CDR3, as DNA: TGTGCCAGCAGCGACGGGGGGTGGGACAGAAGAGAGACCCAGTACTTC. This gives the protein CASSDGGWDRRETQYF.

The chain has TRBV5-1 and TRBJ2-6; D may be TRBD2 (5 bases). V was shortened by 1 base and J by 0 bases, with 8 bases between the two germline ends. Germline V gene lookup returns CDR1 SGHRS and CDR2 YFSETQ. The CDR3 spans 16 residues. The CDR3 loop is CASSLPRGSGANVLTF. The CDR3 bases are TGCGCCAGCAGCTTGCCCCGGGGCTCTGGGGCCAACGTCCTGACTTTC.

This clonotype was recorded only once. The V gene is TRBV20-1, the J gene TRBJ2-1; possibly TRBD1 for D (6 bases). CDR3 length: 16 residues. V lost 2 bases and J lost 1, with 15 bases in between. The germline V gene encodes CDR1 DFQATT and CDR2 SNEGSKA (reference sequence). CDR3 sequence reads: CSARRKPGTSYNEQFF. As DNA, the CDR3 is TGCAGTGCTAGAAGAAAGCCTGGGACATCCTACAATGAGCAGTTCTTC.

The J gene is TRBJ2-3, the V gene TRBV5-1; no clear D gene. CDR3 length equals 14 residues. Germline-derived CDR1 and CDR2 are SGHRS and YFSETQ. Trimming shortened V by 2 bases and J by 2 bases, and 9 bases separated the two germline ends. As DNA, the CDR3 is TGCGCCAGCAGCTTATCCGAGATCACAGATACGCAGTATTTT. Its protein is CASSLSEITDTQYF.

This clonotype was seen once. CDR3 bases: TGTGCCAGCAGTTTAGATCCAGCAGCTCAAGAGACCCAGTACTTC. Its protein product is CASSLDPAAQETQYF. The chain has TRBV12-3 or TRBV12-4 and TRBJ2-5; D gene uncertain. Trimming shortened V by 1 base and J by 2 bases, and 11 bases separated the two germline ends. CDR3 length: 15 residues.

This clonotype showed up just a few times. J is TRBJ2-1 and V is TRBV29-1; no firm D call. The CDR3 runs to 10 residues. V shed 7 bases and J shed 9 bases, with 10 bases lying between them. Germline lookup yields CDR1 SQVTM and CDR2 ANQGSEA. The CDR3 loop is CSALGAEQFF. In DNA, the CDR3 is TGCAGCGCCCTGGGCGCTGAGCAGTTCTTC.

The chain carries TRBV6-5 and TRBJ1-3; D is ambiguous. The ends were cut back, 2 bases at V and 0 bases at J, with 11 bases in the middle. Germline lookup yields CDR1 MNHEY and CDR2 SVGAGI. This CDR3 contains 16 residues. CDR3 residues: CASSYTPPTSGNTIYF. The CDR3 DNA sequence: TGTGCCAGCAGTTACACGCCGCCGACCTCTGGAAACACCATATATTTT.

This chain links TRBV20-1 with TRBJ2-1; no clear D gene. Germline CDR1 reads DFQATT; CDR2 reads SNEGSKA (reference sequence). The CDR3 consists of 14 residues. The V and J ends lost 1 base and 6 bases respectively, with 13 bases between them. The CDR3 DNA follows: TGCAGTGCTAGAGGGGCCCTAGGGTTCAATGAGCAGTTCTTC. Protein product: CSARGALGFNEQFF.

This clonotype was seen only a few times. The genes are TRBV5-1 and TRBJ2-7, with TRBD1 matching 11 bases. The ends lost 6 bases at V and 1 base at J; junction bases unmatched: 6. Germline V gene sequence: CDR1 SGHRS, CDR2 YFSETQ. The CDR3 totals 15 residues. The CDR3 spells CASTPGTGGSYEQYF. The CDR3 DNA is TGCGCCAGCACCCCCGGGACAGGGGGTTCCTACGAGCAGTACTTC.

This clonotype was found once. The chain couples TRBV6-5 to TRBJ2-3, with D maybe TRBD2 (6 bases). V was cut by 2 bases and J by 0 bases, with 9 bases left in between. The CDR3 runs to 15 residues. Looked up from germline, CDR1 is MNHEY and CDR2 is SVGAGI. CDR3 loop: CASSYAGTSTDTQYF. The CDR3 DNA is TGTGCCAGCAGTTACGCCGGGACTAGCACAGATACGCAGTATTTT.

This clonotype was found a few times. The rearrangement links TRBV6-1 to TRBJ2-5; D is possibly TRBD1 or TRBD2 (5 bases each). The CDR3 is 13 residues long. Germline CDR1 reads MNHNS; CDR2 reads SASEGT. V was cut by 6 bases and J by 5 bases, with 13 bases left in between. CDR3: CASRGSGAETQYF. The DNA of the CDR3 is TGTGCCAGCAGGGGGAGTGGGGCGGAGACCCAGTACTTC.

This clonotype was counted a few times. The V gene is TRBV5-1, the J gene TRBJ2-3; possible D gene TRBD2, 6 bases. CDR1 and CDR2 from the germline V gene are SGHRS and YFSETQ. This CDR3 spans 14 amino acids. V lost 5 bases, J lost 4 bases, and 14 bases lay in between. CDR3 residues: CASSVTGVADTQYF. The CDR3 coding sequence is TGCGCCAGCAGTGTTACGGGGGTCGCAGATACGCAGTATTTT.

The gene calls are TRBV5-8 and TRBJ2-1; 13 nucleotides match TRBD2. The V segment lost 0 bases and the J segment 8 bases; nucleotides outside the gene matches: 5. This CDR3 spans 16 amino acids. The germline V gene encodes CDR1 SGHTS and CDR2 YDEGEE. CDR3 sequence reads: CASSLGGLAGRDEQFF. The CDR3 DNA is TGTGCCAGCAGCTTGGGGGGACTAGCGGGACGGGATGAGCAGTTCTTC. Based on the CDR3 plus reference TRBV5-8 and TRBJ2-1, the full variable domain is EAGVTQSPTHLIKTRGQQATLRCSPISGHTSVYWYQQALGLGLQFLLWYDEGEERNRGNFPPRFSGRQFPNYSSELNVNALELEDSALYLCASSLGGLAGRDEQFFGPGTRLTVL.

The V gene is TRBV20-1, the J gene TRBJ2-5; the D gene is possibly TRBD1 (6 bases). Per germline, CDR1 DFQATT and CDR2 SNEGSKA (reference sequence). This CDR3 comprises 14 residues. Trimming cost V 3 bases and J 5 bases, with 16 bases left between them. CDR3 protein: CSASWPGVGETQYF. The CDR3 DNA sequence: TGCAGTGCTAGTTGGCCAGGGGTAGGGGAGACCCAGTACTTC.

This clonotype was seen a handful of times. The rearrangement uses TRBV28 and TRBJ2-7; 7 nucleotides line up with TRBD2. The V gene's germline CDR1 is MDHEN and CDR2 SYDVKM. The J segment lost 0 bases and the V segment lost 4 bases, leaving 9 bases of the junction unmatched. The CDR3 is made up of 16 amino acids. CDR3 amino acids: CASSSIPAGSSYEQYF. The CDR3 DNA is TGTGCCAGCAGTTCGATCCCAGCGGGAAGCTCCTACGAGCAGTACTTC.

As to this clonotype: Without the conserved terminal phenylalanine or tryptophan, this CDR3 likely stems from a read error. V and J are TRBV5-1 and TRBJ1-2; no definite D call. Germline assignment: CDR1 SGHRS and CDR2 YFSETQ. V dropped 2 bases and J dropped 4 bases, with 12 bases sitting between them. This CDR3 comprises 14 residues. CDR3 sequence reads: CASSFEASVYGYTL. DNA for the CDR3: TGCGCCAGCAGCTTCGAGGCCAGTGTCTATGGCTACACCTTG.

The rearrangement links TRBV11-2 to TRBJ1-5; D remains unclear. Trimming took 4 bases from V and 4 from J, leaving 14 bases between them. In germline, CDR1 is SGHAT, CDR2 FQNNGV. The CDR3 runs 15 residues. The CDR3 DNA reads TGTGCCAGCAGCTCAGAGGCGGCAGAGAATCAGCCCCAGCATTTT. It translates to CASSSEAAENQPQHF.

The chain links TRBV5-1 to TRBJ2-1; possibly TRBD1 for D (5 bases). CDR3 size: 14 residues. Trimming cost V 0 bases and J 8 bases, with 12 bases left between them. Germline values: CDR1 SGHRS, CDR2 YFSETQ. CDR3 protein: CASSLATVRDEQFF. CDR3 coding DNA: TGCGCCAGCAGCTTGGCGACAGTCAGGGATGAGCAGTTCTTC.